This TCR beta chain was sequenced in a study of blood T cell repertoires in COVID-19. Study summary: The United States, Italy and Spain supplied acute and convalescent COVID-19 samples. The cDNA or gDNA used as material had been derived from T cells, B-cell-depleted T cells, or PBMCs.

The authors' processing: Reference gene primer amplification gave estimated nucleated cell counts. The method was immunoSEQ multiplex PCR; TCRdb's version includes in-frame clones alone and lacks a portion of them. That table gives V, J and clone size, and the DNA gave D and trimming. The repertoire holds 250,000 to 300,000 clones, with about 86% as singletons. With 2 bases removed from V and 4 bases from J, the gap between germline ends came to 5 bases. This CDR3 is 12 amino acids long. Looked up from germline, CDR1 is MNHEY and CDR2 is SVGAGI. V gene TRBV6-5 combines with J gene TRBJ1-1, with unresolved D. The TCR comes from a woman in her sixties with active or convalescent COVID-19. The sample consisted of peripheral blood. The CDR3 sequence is CASSYPSTEAFF. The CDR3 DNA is TGTGCCAGCAGTTACCCCTCCACTGAAGCTTTCTTT.